One and the same sample provided the 32 T cell receptor beta chains below, sequenced in a study of OX40 agonist ivuxolimab in advanced cancers. Sequenced by immunoSEQ multiplex PCR; TCRdb stores in-frame clones only, minus some. Found here are tens of thousands of clones, approximately 88% of them singletons; the top ten hold around 18%. Sequencing was performed on CD4+ or CD8+ T cells sorted from blood, taken in a trial of the OX40 agonist ivuxolimab. The receptor set was obtained from an adult with an advanced solid tumor such as melanoma, head and neck, liver or kidney cancer.

This clone was detected only a few times. This rearrangement joins TRBV4-1 to TRBJ2-1; D ambiguous. This CDR3 has 13 amino acids. V dropped 0 bases and J dropped 6 bases, with 6 bases sitting between them. The V gene's germline CDR1 is MGHRA and CDR2 YSYEKL. CDR3 in amino acids: CASSQDPFNEQFF. CDR3 nucleotide sequence: TGCGCCAGCAGCCAAGACCCCTTCAATGAGCAGTTCTTC.

This clone appeared a few times. This chain connects TRBV28 to TRBJ1-4; D is uncertain. V gave up 5 bases and J gave up 3 bases, with 13 bases separating them. Looked up from germline, CDR1 is MDHEN and CDR2 is SYDVKM. The CDR3 runs to 15 residues. The CDR3 nucleotides read TGTGCCAGCAGTCCCCAGGAGACTCCTAATGAAAAACTGTTTTTT. Translation gives CASSPQETPNEKLFF. The full variable domain, with the rest looked up from reference TRBV28 and TRBJ1-4, is DVKVTQSSRYLVKRTGEKVFLECVQDMDHENMFWYRQDPGLGLRLIYFSYDVKMKEKGDIPEGYSVSREKKERFSLILESASTNQTSMYLCASSPQETPNEKLFFGSGTQLSVL.

The chain recombines TRBV7-2 with TRBJ1-6; tentatively, D is TRBD1 (6 bases). Germline CDR1 is SGHTA and CDR2 is FQGNSA. Trimming cost V 3 bases and J 9 bases, with 18 bases left between them. The CDR3 sequence is 16 residues long. CDR3 amino acids: CASSLTLPGTSSPLHF. The CDR3 bases are TGTGCCAGCAGCTTGACCCTACCCGGGACATCTTCACCCCTCCACTTT.

This clone was seen a single time. The chain employs TRBV4-1 and TRBJ1-2, with D tentatively TRBD1 (6 bases). This CDR3 has 15 amino acids. V was shortened by 5 bases and J by 0 bases, with 13 bases between the two germline ends. Germline-derived CDR1 and CDR2 are MGHRA and YSYEKL. CDR3 protein: CASSSDRKANYGYTF. CDR3 in DNA: TGCGCCAGCAGCTCCGACAGGAAAGCTAACTATGGCTACACCTTC.

This chain links TRBV6-6 with TRBJ1-1; TRBD1 agrees at 12 bases. The J segment lost 7 bases and the V segment lost 5 bases, leaving 8 bases of the junction unmatched. The germline gives CDR1 MNHNY, CDR2 SVGAGI (reference sequence). The CDR3 is 15 amino acids. CDR3 in DNA: TGTGCCAGCAGTCACCGGGACAGGGGGCAAGGTGAAGCTTTCTTT. Translated, it gives CASSHRDRGQGEAFF.

The chain couples TRBV19 to TRBJ2-3; TRBD1 matches at 12 bases. The CDR3 length is 16 residues. CDR1 and CDR2 (germline): LNHDA, SQIVND (reference sequence). The J segment lost 6 bases and the V segment lost 3 bases, leaving 7 bases of the junction unmatched. The CDR3 bases are TGTGCCAGTAGTATCACCCGGGACAGGGGGCACGATACGCAGTATTTT. As protein: CASSITRDRGHDTQYF. Based on the CDR3 plus reference TRBV19 and TRBJ2-3, the full variable domain is DGGITQSPKYLFRKEGQNVTLSCEQNLNHDAMYWYRQDPGQGLRLIYYSQIVNDFQKGDIAEGYSVSREKKESFPLTVTSAQKNPTAFYLCASSITRDRGHDTQYFGPGTRLTVL.

The chain uses TRBV7-9 and TRBJ1-5; TRBD1 might be the D (6 bases). The germline CDR1 and CDR2 sequences are SEHNR and FQNEAQ (reference sequence). The CDR3 is 12 amino acids. The V end lost 5 bases, the J end lost 9 bases, and 11 bases lay between the germline ends. CDR3 DNA sequence: TGTGCCAGCAGCCAGATGACAGGGCCCCAGCATTTT. Its translation: CASSQMTGPQHF. The full variable domain, its missing parts supplied by reference TRBV7-9 and TRBJ1-5, is DTGVSQNPRHKITKRGQNVTFRCDPISEHNRLYWYRQTLGQGPEFLTYFQNEAQLEKSRLLSDRFSAERPKGSFSTLEIQRTEQGDSAMYLCASSQMTGPQHFGDGTRLSIL.

The genes are TRBV15 and TRBJ2-2; TRBD1 agrees at 7 bases. Germline V gene lookup returns CDR1 LNHNV and CDR2 YYDKDF (reference sequence). Losses at the gene ends were 8 bases for V and 1 base for J; bases not matched to a gene: 4. The CDR3 loop spans 14 amino acids. This CDR3 reads CATGAGGNTGELFF. The CDR3 DNA reads as TGTGCCACCGGGGCAGGGGGGAACACCGGGGAGCTGTTTTTT.

This clone was counted a single time. This chain connects TRBV5-4 to TRBJ2-1; D might be TRBD2 (6 bases). The CDR3 extends over 14 amino acids. Germline CDR1 SGHNT, CDR2 YYREEE (reference sequence). Between the trimmed V and J ends, which lost 4 bases and 5 bases, there was a span of 13 bases. DNA of the CDR3: TGTGCCAGCAGCCGGACGGAGGGACACAATGAGCAGTTCTTC. Amino acid sequence: CASSRTEGHNEQFF.

The DNA of the CDR3 is TGTGCCAGCAGCTTGGGGTTACTAGCGGGTTCTTTAAATGAGCAGTTCTTC. Translated: CASSLGLLAGSLNEQFF. The chain uses TRBV7-2 and TRBJ2-1, with TRBD2 identical over 9 bases. Germline V gene sequence: CDR1 SGHTA, CDR2 FQGNSA. Germline trimming cut 3 bases from V and 7 bases from J; bases unmatched to any gene: 13. This CDR3 has 17 residues. The complete variable domain, with remaining parts taken from reference TRBV7-2 and TRBJ2-1, reads GAGVSQSPSNKVTEKGKDVELRCDPISGHTALYWYRQSLGQGLEFLIYFQGNSAPDKSGLPSDRFSAERTGGSVSTLTIQRTQQEDSAVYLCASSLGLLAGSLNEQFFGPGTRLTVL.

The chain carries TRBV30 and TRBJ2-7; D gene uncertain. CDR1 GTSNPN and CDR2 SVGIG come from the germline V gene (reference sequence). The V gene lost 2 bases and the J gene lost 2 bases, with 4 bases spanning the gap. CDR3 length equals 11 residues. CDR3 sequence reads: CAWSTPYEQYF. The CDR3 DNA reads as TGTGCCTGGAGTACCCCCTACGAGCAGTACTTC.

The genes are TRBV28 and TRBJ1-1; weak D call: TRBD1 (6 bases). V lost 10 bases and J lost 6, with 9 bases in between. The CDR3 has 10 residues. Germline V gene data show CDR1 as MDHEN and CDR2 as SYDVKM. The CDR3 reads CATRGAEAFF. Here the CDR3 DNA reads TGTGCCACCAGGGGCGCTGAAGCTTTCTTT.

This clone was recorded only once. The chain links TRBV28 to TRBJ2-3; 7 bases map to TRBD2. The CDR3 loop spans 15 amino acids. The V and J ends lost 5 bases and 5 bases, in that order; junction bases with no gene match: 10. In germline, CDR1 is MDHEN, CDR2 SYDVKM. The CDR3 DNA sequence: TGTGCCAGCAGTCTCCGAGGGACTACCCTAGATACGCAGTATTTT. It encodes CASSLRGTTLDTQYF.

This clone was counted a few times. Here the CDR3 DNA reads TGTGCCAGCAGCTTAGTTTCGGGGACCGGGGAGCTGTTTTTT. Residues: CASSLVSGTGELFF. The gene calls are TRBV11-2 and TRBJ2-2; D possibly corresponds to TRBD2 (5 bases). This CDR3 region has 14 residues. Between the trimmed V and J ends, which lost 1 base and 5 bases, there was a span of 8 bases. Germline V gene sequence: CDR1 SGHAT, CDR2 FQNNGV.

The CDR3 DNA sequence: TGTGCCAGCAGAAGTCCAGGGACATCCTACGAGCAGTACTTC. The encoded protein is CASRSPGTSYEQYF. The genes are TRBV11-2 and TRBJ2-7; TRBD1 is a possible D gene (6 bases). The germline V and J ends were trimmed by 6 bases and 1 base, with 13 bases remaining between them. The germline V gene has CDR1 SGHAT and CDR2 FQNNGV. The CDR3 runs to 14 residues.

The chain recombines TRBV5-4 with TRBJ1-1; TRBD1 might be the D (5 bases). V dropped 4 bases and J dropped 2 bases, with 12 bases sitting between them. Germline-derived CDR1 and CDR2 are SGHNT and YYREEE (reference sequence). This CDR3 spans 14 amino acids. CDR3 loop: CASSRLQGNTEAFF. CDR3 sequence (DNA): TGTGCCAGCAGCCGCCTGCAGGGCAACACTGAAGCTTTCTTT. Using reference TRBV5-4 and TRBJ1-1 for the parts outside the CDR3, the full variable domain is ETGVTQSPTHLIKTRGQQVTLRCSSQSGHNTVSWYQQALGQGPQFIFQYYREEENGRGNFPPRFSGLQFPNYSSELNVNALELDDSALYLCASSRLQGNTEAFFGQGTRLTVV.

Points on this clone: The same CDR3 also results from other DNA sequences found in this sample. CDR3 sequence (DNA): TGTGCCAGCAGCTTAGTAGGGGCCTACGAGCAGTACTTC. Its protein is CASSLVGAYEQYF. The chain joins TRBV7-9 to TRBJ2-7; TRBD1 is a possible D gene (5 bases). Germline V gene lookup returns CDR1 SEHNR and CDR2 FQNEAQ (reference sequence). This CDR3 contains 13 residues. V dropped 1 base and J dropped 2 bases, with 6 bases sitting between them.

This chain links TRBV19 with TRBJ2-1; D gene unclear. Trimming shortened V by 4 bases and J by 5 bases, and 6 bases separated the two germline ends. The CDR3 extends over 12 amino acids. The germline CDR1 and CDR2 sequences are LNHDA and SQIVND (reference sequence). CDR3 amino acids: CASSRRNNEQFF. Here the CDR3 DNA reads TGTGCCAGTAGTAGACGAAACAATGAGCAGTTCTTC.

This chain connects TRBV5-5 to TRBJ1-4, with D possibly being TRBD1 (5 bases). The CDR3 is 15 residues long. Germline CDR1 and CDR2: SGHKS and YYEKEE (reference sequence). V shed 4 bases and J shed 8 bases, with 18 bases lying between them. The CDR3 nucleotides are TGTGCCAGCAGCATTCCTGCGGGACTGGTAGAAAAACTGTTTTTT. Its translation: CASSIPAGLVEKLFF.

This clone was seen only once. The gene calls are TRBV4-3 and TRBJ1-2; unclear D gene. The germline V gene has CDR1 LGHNA and CDR2 YSLEER. The CDR3 loop spans 16 amino acids. Trimming took 1 base from V and 3 from J, leaving 15 bases between them. CDR3 bases: TGCGCCAGCAGCCAAGTGGGCGCTAGGGTGGACTATGGCTACACCTTC. Encoded protein: CASSQVGARVDYGYTF.

The V call is TRBV15, the J call TRBJ1-2; D is perhaps TRBD1 (5 bases). Trimming took 3 bases from V and 4 from J, leaving 15 bases between them. The CDR3 length is 15 residues. Germline CDR1 and CDR2: LNHNV and YYDKDF (reference sequence). Here the CDR3 DNA reads TGTGCCACCAGCAGGAACCGGGGCAGTTCCTATGGCTACACCTTC. Protein sequence: CATSRNRGSSYGYTF.

By share, this clone counts as medium-sized. The V gene is TRBV7-8, the J gene TRBJ2-1; either TRBD1 or TRBD2 may fit D (6 bases each). This CDR3 comprises 15 residues. Trimming removed 5 bases at V and 2 bases at J, with 13 bases between. Germline V gives CDR1 SGHVS, CDR2 FQNEAQ. The CDR3 protein is CASSTKGGTYNEQFF. CDR3 bases: TGTGCCAGCAGCACCAAAGGGGGGACCTACAATGAGCAGTTCTTC.

The rearrangement links TRBV25-1 to TRBJ2-2; D remains ambiguous. V lost 3 bases, J lost 0 bases, and 11 bases lay in between. Germline V gives CDR1 MGHDK, CDR2 SYGVNS. The CDR3 loop spans 16 amino acids. CDR3 sequence: CASSDPRHTNTGELFF. The CDR3 nucleotides are TGTGCCAGCAGTGACCCCAGACATACGAACACCGGGGAGCTGTTTTTT.

There are a few counts of this clone. The chain couples TRBV2 to TRBJ2-1; D ambiguous. This CDR3 is built from 16 residues. Trimming shortened V by 0 bases and J by 5 bases, and 14 bases separated the two germline ends. The germline V gene has CDR1 SNHLY and CDR2 FYNNEI. CDR3 coding DNA: TGTGCCAGCAGTGAAGCGACGCACCGACTCGACAATGAGCAGTTCTTC. As protein: CASSEATHRLDNEQFF.

This clone was counted at least ten times. The rearrangement joins TRBV19 to TRBJ2-7; D perhaps matches TRBD2 (5 bases). V lost 3 bases and J lost 3, with 18 bases in between. This CDR3 is 16 amino acids long. CDR1 is LNHDA, CDR2 SQIVND, per germline (reference sequence). CDR3 protein: CASSMSGVTSYYEQYF. CDR3 nucleotides: TGTGCCAGTAGTATGAGCGGCGTAACCTCTTACTACGAGCAGTACTTC.

The chain has TRBV7-6 and TRBJ2-3; D perhaps matches TRBD2 (5 bases). Trimming left V 3 bases short and J 0 bases short, with 13 bases between. This CDR3 is built from 16 residues. Germline assignment: CDR1 SGHVS and CDR2 FNYEAQ. This CDR3 reads CASSFGVSGSTDTQYF. The CDR3 bases are TGTGCCAGCAGCTTTGGGGTAAGCGGCAGCACAGATACGCAGTATTTT. The full variable domain, rest sourced from reference TRBV7-6 and TRBJ2-3, is GAGVSQSPRYKVTKRGQDVALRCDPISGHVSLYWYRQALGQGPEFLTYFNYEAQQDKSGLPNDRFSAERPEGSISTLTIQRTEQRDSAMYRCASSFGVSGSTDTQYFGPGTRLTVL.

The chain employs TRBV13 and TRBJ2-5, with 7 bases identical to TRBD1. Germline lookup yields CDR1 PRHDT and CDR2 FYEKMQ (reference sequence). The CDR3 is 15 amino acids. Losses at the gene ends were 4 bases for V and 1 base for J; bases not matched to a gene: 6. CDR3 residues: CASSSAWTGQETQYF. CDR3 bases: TGTGCCAGCAGCTCCGCGTGGACAGGCCAAGAGACCCAGTACTTC.

A word on this clone: A far larger clone is off by one base, so a read error is likely. J is TRBJ2-1 and V is TRBV5-1, with D maybe TRBD2 (6 bases). From germline, CDR1 is SGHRS and CDR2 YFSETQ. CDR3 length equals 13 residues. V lost 0 bases and J 7 bases, leaving 8 bases between the germline ends. CDR3 residues: CASSLASENEQFF. CDR3 DNA sequence: TGCGCCAGCAGCTTGGCTAGCGAGAATGAGCAGTTCTTC. Looking up the rest from reference TRBV5-1 and TRBJ2-1 gives the full variable domain: KAGVTQTPRYLIKTRGQQVTLSCSPISGHRSVSWYQQTPGQGLQFLFEYFSETQRNKGNFPGRFSGRQFSNSRSEMNVSTLELGDSALYLCASSLASENEQFFGPGTRLTVL.

J is TRBJ2-3 and V is TRBV5-1, with TRBD1 matching 9 bases. This CDR3 contains 19 residues. The germline V gene has CDR1 SGHRS and CDR2 YFSETQ. With 4 bases clipped from V and 0 bases from J, the junction kept 15 bases outside the gene matches. The CDR3: CASSHAQGAPISSTDTQYF. The CDR3 DNA reads TGCGCCAGCAGCCACGCACAGGGGGCCCCAATTTCTAGCACAGATACGCAGTATTTT.

The V and J genes are TRBV28 and TRBJ2-3; D is perhaps TRBD1 (6 bases). Germline V lookup: CDR1 MDHEN, CDR2 SYDVKM. V dropped 2 bases and J dropped 3 bases, with 12 bases sitting between them. The CDR3 length is 15 residues. CDR3 sequence: CASSLGPGATDTQYF. CDR3 in DNA: TGTGCCAGCAGTTTAGGGCCAGGGGCAACAGATACGCAGTATTTT.

V usage is TRBV13 and J usage is TRBJ2-3, with 7 nucleotides matching TRBD2. The CDR3 has 16 amino acids. The V segment lost 5 bases and the J segment 0 bases; nucleotides outside the gene matches: 8. The germline gives CDR1 PRHDT, CDR2 FYEKMQ (reference sequence). CDR3 coding DNA: TGTGCCAGCAGCACGTCGACTAGCAGTAGCACAGATACGCAGTATTTT. It encodes CASSTSTSSSTDTQYF.

The DNA of the CDR3 is TGTGCCAGCAGCCAAGATGAGGTGGGAGCTTTCTTT. This gives the protein CASSQDEVGAFF. The rearrangement links TRBV9 to TRBJ1-1; no clear D gene. Trimming removed 4 bases from V and 10 bases from J, with 14 bases in between. Germline CDR1 is SGDLS and CDR2 is YYNGEE. CDR3 length: 12 residues.